This entry lists 14 T cell receptor beta chains sequenced from one sample in a study of OX40 agonist ivuxolimab in advanced cancers. The assay was immunoSEQ multiplex PCR, and TCRdb's table has in-frame clones only and misses some. The top ten hold about 20% of the sample, which has 30,000 to 40,000 clones, about four fifths seen once. The source was CD4+ or CD8+ T cells sorted from blood, collected in a trial of the OX40 agonist ivuxolimab. The receptors were sampled from an adult with an advanced solid tumor such as melanoma, head and neck, liver or kidney cancer.

This chain links TRBV21-1 with TRBJ2-3. TRBV21-1 counts as a pseudogene. The CDR3 loop spans 19 amino acids. Here the CDR3 DNA reads TGTGCCAGCAGCAAAGCGGGCCGGGCGCCCCCCGGCGAAACAGATACGCAGTATTTT. Translation gives CASSKAGRAPPGETDTQYF.

The V gene is TRBV7-9, the J gene TRBJ2-7, with 8 bases identical to TRBD1. The germline CDR1 and CDR2 sequences are SEHNR and FQNEAQ (reference sequence). The V and J ends lost 5 bases and 2 bases, in that order; junction bases with no gene match: 5. This CDR3 has 14 amino acids. CDR3 sequence reads: CASSRGTGPYEQYF. CDR3 sequence (DNA): TGTGCCAGCAGCCGCGGGACAGGACCCTACGAGCAGTACTTC.

The chain joins TRBV7-3 to TRBJ2-7, with 11 bases matching TRBD2. CDR1 is SGHTA and CDR2 is FQGTGA in the germline V gene. V shed 5 bases and J 7 bases; nucleotides not matched to a gene: 13. The CDR3 has 16 residues. This CDR3 reads CASSANGLAGREEQYF. Written as DNA, the CDR3 is TGTGCCAGCAGCGCAAATGGACTAGCGGGTCGTGAGGAGCAGTACTTC.

The chain is built from TRBV7-9 and TRBJ1-2; 7 bases align to TRBD1. Germline CDR1 SEHNR, CDR2 FQNEAQ (reference sequence). The CDR3 extends over 16 amino acids. Germline trimming cut 5 bases from V and 4 bases from J; bases unmatched to any gene: 13. The CDR3 is CASSPNTGTEAYGYTF. CDR3 coding DNA: TGTGCCAGCAGCCCCAACACCGGGACAGAGGCCTATGGCTACACCTTC.

CDR3 sequence reads: CASSSIKSYTF. CDR3 sequence (DNA): TGTGCCAGCAGCTCCATTAAGAGCTACACCTTC. This chain uses TRBV11-2 with TRBJ1-2; D unclear. Germline CDR1 is SGHAT and CDR2 is FQNNGV. The CDR3 runs 11 residues. Trimming took 4 bases from V and 9 from J, leaving 9 bases between them.

V gene TRBV28 combines with J gene TRBJ2-6; no clear D. Trimming took off 4 bases at V and 2 bases at J, with 9 bases between the two ends. The CDR3 length is 15 residues. The germline V gene has CDR1 MDHEN and CDR2 SYDVKM. The CDR3 spells CASSSLQAGANVLTF. CDR3 DNA: TGTGCCAGCAGTTCCTTGCAGGCTGGGGCCAACGTCCTGACTTTC.

This chain connects TRBV7-9 to TRBJ1-1; the match to TRBD1 covers 7 bases. Germline V gene data show CDR1 as SEHNR and CDR2 as FQNEAQ (reference sequence). CDR3 size: 15 residues. V lost 3 bases and J lost 7; bases outside the gene matches: 11. This chain's CDR3 is CASSFNAPGQNEAFF. The CDR3, as DNA: TGTGCCAGCAGCTTCAACGCACCGGGACAGAATGAAGCTTTCTTT.

This clone was observed a handful of times. The V call is TRBV13, the J call TRBJ1-4; no clear D gene. This CDR3 spans 16 amino acids. V was pared by 4 bases and J by 7 bases, with 19 bases between. The germline gives CDR1 PRHDT, CDR2 FYEKMQ (reference sequence). CDR3 protein: CASSSPKEGSGEKLFF. In nucleotides, the CDR3 is TGTGCCAGCAGCTCCCCCAAAGAAGGGTCTGGTGAAAAACTGTTTTTT.

CDR3 sequence: CAISDRTSGGYNEQFF. In DNA, the CDR3 is TGTGCCATCAGTGACCGGACTAGCGGGGGGTACAATGAGCAGTTCTTC. The J gene is TRBJ2-1, the V gene TRBV10-3; 14 positions agree with TRBD2. V trimming: 3 bases; J trimming: 4 bases; junction bases outside the gene matches: 2. CDR3 length: 16 amino acids. Germline values: CDR1 ENHRY, CDR2 SYGVKD.

This CDR3 reads CASSLKGSVTEAFF. As DNA, the CDR3 is TGTGCCAGCAGCTTGAAGGGATCGGTCACTGAAGCTTTCTTT. The chain has TRBV5-6 and TRBJ1-1; no clear D. Germline CDR1 SGHDT, CDR2 YYEEEE. The length of the CDR3 is 14 residues. The ends were cut back, 1 base at V and 4 bases at J, with 11 bases in the middle.

This clone was picked up a small number of times. The chain joins TRBV6-1 to TRBJ1-6, with D possibly TRBD1 on 5 matching bases. Germline V gene sequence: CDR1 MNHNS, CDR2 SASEGT. V gave up 4 bases and J gave up 7 bases, with 8 bases separating them. The CDR3 length is 13 residues. In DNA, the CDR3 is TGTGCCAGCAGTGCCAGGGACAATTCACCCCTCCACTTT. This encodes CASSARDNSPLHF.

The V gene is TRBV29-1, the J gene TRBJ1-5, with TRBD1 identical over 7 bases. The CDR3 has 14 amino acids. After removal of 2 bases from V and 2 bases from J, the junction contained 3 bases not matched to a gene. Germline CDR1 reads SQVTM; CDR2 reads ANQGSEA. The CDR3 region is CSVETGDGNQPQHF. CDR3 coding DNA: TGCAGCGTTGAAACAGGGGATGGCAATCAGCCCCAGCATTTT.

The V call is TRBV18, the J call TRBJ2-5; tentative D call: TRBD1 (5 bases). The germline V gene encodes CDR1 KGHSH and CDR2 LQKENI. V was trimmed by 5 bases and J by 5 bases, leaving 12 bases between them. The CDR3 is 13 residues long. CDR3 in DNA: TGTGCCAGCTCAGACAGCCCTCGGGAGACCCAGTACTTC. Its protein is CASSDSPRETQYF.

This clone was counted a few times. The gene calls are TRBV6-1 and TRBJ1-2; 8 bases map to TRBD1. Germline V lookup: CDR1 MNHNS, CDR2 SASEGT. The ends lost 2 bases at V and 4 bases at J; junction bases unmatched: 3. CDR3 length: 14 amino acids. This CDR3 is CASSETGTGYGYTF. DNA of the CDR3: TGTGCCAGCAGTGAAACCGGGACAGGCTATGGCTACACCTTC.